This record concerns one TCR beta chain sequence. The conserved closing phenylalanine or tryptophan is absent in this CDR3, likely reflecting a read error. With random hexamers, roughly 0.45 to 1 ug RNA was reverse transcribed. TCRdb fed the immunoSEQ multiplex PCR reads into MiXCR, producing one record per CDR3 protein. The table includes about 400,000 distinct CDR3 sequences, more than 80% detected once. Sequencing targeted TCR beta in blood CD8+ and CD4+ T cells. The entry originates in a study of CD8 T cells in Susac syndrome. The CDR3 length is 14 residues. Between the trimmed V and J ends, which lost 2 bases and 6 bases, there was a span of 11 bases.

The chain has TRBV12-3 or TRBV12-4 and TRBJ2-4; D possibly uses TRBD1 or TRBD2 (5 bases each). This TCR was sampled from a human donor with multiple sclerosis. Sample: CD8+ T cells from PBMCs. The chain's CDR3 is CASSLRDGVNIQYL. The CDR3 DNA reads as TGTGCCAGCAGTTTACGGGACGGCGTAAACATTCAGTACCTC.